These T cell receptor beta chains were read from a single sample in a study of blood T cell repertoires in COVID-19. Repertoires were generated with immunoSEQ multiplex PCR, while TCRdb's copy carries only in-frame clones and drops some. The repertoire holds roughly 400,000 clones, 80% to 90% seen once, with around 1.1% in the top ten. Sample: PBMCs or T cells enriched from blood (not recorded which). The receptors shown here come from a man aged 30 to 45 who had recovered from COVID-19. CDR3s include the opening cysteine and the closing phenylalanine or tryptophan. The D gene is left open where the match is weak. Not all rows give a size; the values are once, few, many and, for expanded clones, a class.

v_gene: TRBV9
len: 19
d_gene: TRBD1
abundance: many
j_gene: TRBJ2-6
CDR3aa: CASSVGKRTGGFGANVLTF
CDR3nt: TGTGCCAGCAGCGTAGGGAAGCGGACAGGGGGCTTTGGGGCCAACGTCCTGACTTTC

v_gene: TRBV6-5
len: 15
d_gene: -
abundance: -
j_gene: TRBJ1-4
CDR3aa: CASSNRGTRREKLFF
CDR3nt: TGTGCCAGCAGTAATCGAGGTACTCGAAGAGAAAAACTGTTTTTT

v_gene: TRBV7-7
len: 15
d_gene: TRBD1
abundance: -
j_gene: TRBJ1-3
CDR3aa: CASSQTGAAGNTIYF
CDR3nt: TGTGCTAGCAGCCAGACAGGGGCGGCTGGAAACACCATATATTTT

v_gene: TRBV2
len: 13
d_gene: TRBD2
abundance: -
j_gene: TRBJ2-7
CDR3aa: CALRLAGRYEQYF
CDR3nt: TGTGCCCTCCGACTAGCGGGAAGGTACGAGCAGTACTTC

v_gene: TRBV13
len: 13
d_gene: -
abundance: -
j_gene: TRBJ2-1
CDR3aa: CASTQGGDNEQFF
CDR3nt: TGTGCCAGCACACAAGGGGGGGACAATGAGCAGTTCTTC

v_gene: TRBV7-9
len: 15
d_gene: -
abundance: -
j_gene: TRBJ2-1
CDR3aa: CASSWTAGSYNEQFF
CDR3nt: TGTGCCAGCAGCTGGACAGCGGGATCCTACAATGAGCAGTTCTTC

v_gene: TRBV27
len: 14
d_gene: TRBD1
abundance: -
j_gene: TRBJ1-2
CDR3aa: CASSQGQGFDGYTF
CDR3nt: TGTGCCAGCAGTCAGGGACAGGGGTTTGATGGCTACACCTTC

v_gene: TRBV7-9
len: 14
d_gene: -
abundance: -
j_gene: TRBJ2-7
CDR3aa: CASSSDRHSYEQYF
CDR3nt: TGTGCCAGCAGCTCCGATAGACACTCCTACGAGCAGTACTTC

v_gene: TRBV19
len: 15
d_gene: -
abundance: -
j_gene: TRBJ1-6
CDR3aa: CASRKEPAGDSPLHF
CDR3nt: TGTGCCAGTAGAAAGGAACCTGCCGGAGATTCACCCCTCCACTTT

v_gene: TRBV30
len: 14
d_gene: TRBD2
abundance: -
j_gene: TRBJ2-1
CDR3aa: CAWTVAAGAGEQFF
CDR3nt: TGTGCCTGGACCGTTGCAGCGGGAGCCGGTGAGCAGTTCTTC

v_gene: TRBV5-1
len: 14
d_gene: TRBD1
abundance: -
j_gene: TRBJ2-2
CDR3aa: CASRTGLSTGELFF
CDR3nt: TGCGCCAGCAGGACAGGGTTATCCACCGGGGAGCTGTTTTTT

v_gene: TRBV4-1
len: 17
d_gene: TRBD2
abundance: -
j_gene: TRBJ2-2
CDR3aa: CASSQSLAGGNTGELFF
CDR3nt: TGCGCCAGCAGCCAAAGTCTAGCGGGAGGAAACACCGGGGAGCTGTTTTTT

v_gene: TRBV28
len: 12
d_gene: -
abundance: -
j_gene: TRBJ2-7
CDR3aa: CASSKGGGEQYF
CDR3nt: TGTGCCAGCTCTAAGGGAGGCGGGGAGCAGTACTTC

v_gene: TRBV28
len: 14
d_gene: -
abundance: -
j_gene: TRBJ1-2
CDR3aa: CASSGGGPYYGYTF
CDR3nt: TGTGCCAGCAGTGGGGGGGGCCCTTACTATGGCTACACCTTC

v_gene: TRBV5-1
len: 14
d_gene: TRBD1
abundance: -
j_gene: TRBJ2-1
CDR3aa: CASSLRQGDNEQFF
CDR3nt: TGCGCCAGCAGCTTGCGACAGGGTGATAATGAGCAGTTCTTC

v_gene: TRBV29-1
len: 13
d_gene: -
abundance: -
j_gene: TRBJ2-7
CDR3aa: CSVLRTDLYEQYF
CDR3nt: TGCAGCGTCCTTAGGACAGACCTCTACGAGCAGTACTTC

v_gene: TRBV28
len: 14
d_gene: -
abundance: -
j_gene: TRBJ1-2
CDR3aa: CASSLRFVGHGYTF
CDR3nt: TGTGCCAGCAGTTTGAGGTTTGTGGGTCACGGCTACACCTTC

v_gene: TRBV5-4
len: 16
d_gene: -
abundance: -
j_gene: TRBJ1-6
CDR3aa: CASSSDFSSYNSPLHF
CDR3nt: TGTGCCAGCAGCTCGGACTTCAGCTCCTATAATTCACCCCTCCACTTT

v_gene: TRBV5-1
len: 14
d_gene: -
abundance: -
j_gene: TRBJ2-3
CDR3aa: CASSWTEGEDTQYF
CDR3nt: TGCGCCAGCAGCTGGACCGAGGGTGAAGATACGCAGTATTTT

v_gene: TRBV18
len: 13
d_gene: TRBD1
abundance: -
j_gene: TRBJ1-5
CDR3aa: CASSLDRDQPQHF
CDR3nt: TGTGCCAGCTCCCTCGACAGGGATCAGCCCCAGCATTTT

v_gene: TRBV27
len: 14
d_gene: TRBD2
abundance: -
j_gene: TRBJ2-3
CDR3aa: CASSLRLAGDTQYF
CDR3nt: TGTGCCAGCAGTTTAAGGCTAGCGGGTGATACGCAGTATTTT

v_gene: TRBV5-1
len: 14
d_gene: TRBD2
abundance: -
j_gene: TRBJ2-7
CDR3aa: CASSLGLAGDEQYF
CDR3nt: TGCGCCAGCAGCTTGGGACTAGCGGGAGACGAGCAGTACTTC

v_gene: TRBV7-3
len: 19
d_gene: TRBD2
abundance: -
j_gene: TRBJ2-3
CDR3aa: CASSRTGTSGRAATDTQYF
CDR3nt: TGTGCCAGCAGCCGAACCGGGACTAGCGGGAGGGCCGCCACAGATACGCAGTATTTT

v_gene: TRBV19
len: 13
d_gene: -
abundance: -
j_gene: TRBJ2-2
CDR3aa: CASSIGVTGELFF
CDR3nt: TGTGCCAGTAGTATAGGAGTCACCGGGGAGCTGTTTTTT

v_gene: TRBV7-9
len: 16
d_gene: TRBD2
abundance: -
j_gene: TRBJ2-5
CDR3aa: CASSFGLAGVEETQYF
CDR3nt: TGTGCCAGCAGCTTCGGACTAGCGGGAGTGGAAGAGACCCAGTACTTC

v_gene: TRBV18
len: 18
d_gene: TRBD1
abundance: -
j_gene: TRBJ1-4
CDR3aa: CASSRAPGQGSANEKLFF
CDR3nt: TGTGCCAGCTCCCGAGCCCCCGGACAGGGATCGGCTAATGAAAAACTGTTTTTT

v_gene: TRBV5-6
len: 12
d_gene: -
abundance: -
j_gene: TRBJ1-1
CDR3aa: CASSLDSTEAFF
CDR3nt: TGTGCCAGCAGCTTGGACAGCACTGAAGCTTTCTTT

v_gene: TRBV19
len: 17
d_gene: TRBD2
abundance: -
j_gene: TRBJ2-1
CDR3aa: CASSIDLGLAGANEQFF
CDR3nt: TGTGCCAGTAGTATAGATTTGGGCCTAGCGGGAGCTAATGAGCAGTTCTTC

v_gene: TRBV27
len: 15
d_gene: TRBD2
abundance: -
j_gene: TRBJ2-4
CDR3aa: CATWTSTSGGNIQYF
CDR3nt: TGTGCCACTTGGACTAGTACTAGTGGTGGAAACATTCAGTACTTC

v_gene: TRBV24-1
len: 10
d_gene: -
abundance: once
j_gene: TRBJ2-5
CDR3aa: CAVELKTQYF
CDR3nt: TGTGCCGTAGAATTAAAGACCCAGTACTTC

v_gene: TRBV7-3
len: 15
d_gene: TRBD2
abundance: -
j_gene: TRBJ2-7
CDR3aa: CASSLIAGGYDEQYF
CDR3nt: TGTGCCAGCAGCTTAATTGCGGGAGGGTATGACGAGCAGTACTTC

v_gene: TRBV19
len: 15
d_gene: -
abundance: once
j_gene: TRBJ2-7
CDR3aa: CASSIHPRRQYEQYF
CDR3nt: TGTGCCAGTAGTATTCACCCTAGGAGGCAGTACGAGCAGTACTTC

v_gene: TRBV7-9
len: 12
d_gene: -
abundance: -
j_gene: TRBJ2-2
CDR3aa: CASTSYTGELFF
CDR3nt: TGTGCCAGCACCTCATACACCGGGGAGCTGTTTTTT

v_gene: TRBV5-1
len: 18
d_gene: -
abundance: -
j_gene: TRBJ2-5
CDR3aa: CASSAGNLRLTNQETQYF
CDR3nt: TGCGCCAGCAGCGCGGGAAACTTACGCCTGACAAACCAAGAGACCCAGTACTTC

v_gene: TRBV19
len: 11
d_gene: -
abundance: -
j_gene: TRBJ1-6
CDR3aa: CASGGNSPLHF
CDR3nt: TGTGCCAGCGGGGGGAATTCACCCCTCCACTTT

v_gene: TRBV2
len: 14
d_gene: TRBD1
abundance: -
j_gene: TRBJ2-7
CDR3aa: CASSENRGLYEQYF
CDR3nt: TGTGCCAGCAGTGAAAACAGGGGTCTTTACGAGCAGTACTTC

v_gene: TRBV2
len: 15
d_gene: TRBD2
abundance: few
j_gene: TRBJ2-7
CDR3aa: CASGGAGKGTYEQYF
CDR3nt: TGTGCCAGCGGAGGAGCGGGAAAGGGGACTTACGAGCAGTACTTC

v_gene: TRBV7-2
len: 19
d_gene: TRBD2
abundance: -
j_gene: TRBJ2-2
CDR3aa: CASSFLLAGGPSGGGELFF
CDR3nt: TGTGCCAGCAGCTTTTTACTAGCGGGAGGCCCTTCGGGGGGCGGGGAGCTGTTTTTT

v_gene: TRBV7-3
len: 13
d_gene: -
abundance: -
j_gene: TRBJ1-1
CDR3aa: CASSGDWNTEAFF
CDR3nt: TGTGCCAGCAGCGGAGACTGGAATACTGAAGCTTTCTTT

v_gene: TRBV2
len: 15
d_gene: -
abundance: -
j_gene: TRBJ1-5
CDR3aa: CASSASGTLNQPQHF
CDR3nt: TGTGCCAGCAGTGCCTCCGGGACACTCAATCAGCCCCAGCATTTT

v_gene: TRBV29-1
len: 13
d_gene: -
abundance: -
j_gene: TRBJ1-1
CDR3aa: CSVEYGSSTEAFF
CDR3nt: TGCAGCGTTGAATACGGTAGTAGCACTGAAGCTTTCTTT

v_gene: TRBV7-9
len: 16
d_gene: -
abundance: once
j_gene: TRBJ2-3
CDR3aa: CASSIRVTFSTDTQYF
CDR3nt: TGTGCCAGCAGTATTAGAGTTACGTTTAGCACAGATACGCAGTATTTT

v_gene: TRBV5-1
len: 16
d_gene: TRBD1
abundance: -
j_gene: TRBJ2-3
CDR3aa: CASSLGRTGATDTQYF
CDR3nt: TGCGCCAGCAGCTTGGGCAGGACAGGGGCCACAGATACGCAGTATTTT

v_gene: TRBV4-2
len: 17
d_gene: TRBD2
abundance: -
j_gene: TRBJ2-1
CDR3aa: CASSQAKRSGGPDEQFF
CDR3nt: TGTGCCAGCAGCCAAGCGAAGAGGTCGGGAGGGCCCGATGAGCAGTTCTTC

v_gene: TRBV10-3
len: 11
d_gene: -
abundance: -
j_gene: TRBJ2-7
CDR3aa: CAIRISGEQYF
CDR3nt: TGTGCCATCAGGATTTCAGGCGAGCAGTACTTC

v_gene: TRBV6-4
len: 12
d_gene: TRBD1
abundance: -
j_gene: TRBJ2-7
CDR3aa: CASSDGTGEKYF
CDR3nt: TGTGCCAGCAGTGACGGCACAGGGGAGAAGTACTTC

v_gene: TRBV6-5
len: 14
d_gene: TRBD1
abundance: -
j_gene: TRBJ2-5
CDR3aa: CASSYRDRGVTQYF
CDR3nt: TGTGCCAGCAGTTACCGGGACAGGGGGGTGACCCAGTACTTC

v_gene: TRBV30
len: 11
d_gene: -
abundance: -
j_gene: TRBJ2-3
CDR3aa: CAWSKKRAQYF
CDR3nt: TGTGCCTGGAGTAAAAAGCGGGCGCAGTATTTT

v_gene: TRBV4-1
len: 16
d_gene: TRBD2
abundance: -
j_gene: TRBJ2-7
CDR3aa: CASSQDPTSGSYEQYF
CDR3nt: TGCGCCAGCAGCCAAGATCCAACTAGCGGCTCCTACGAGCAGTACTTC

v_gene: TRBV27
len: 15
d_gene: TRBD1
abundance: -
j_gene: TRBJ1-1
CDR3aa: CASGLVTGRNTEAFF
CDR3nt: TGTGCCAGCGGCCTCGTGACAGGGCGGAACACTGAAGCTTTCTTT

v_gene: TRBV10-1
len: 14
d_gene: TRBD1
abundance: -
j_gene: TRBJ2-7
CDR3aa: CASSWGTVSDEQYF
CDR3nt: TGCGCCAGCAGTTGGGGGACAGTAAGCGACGAGCAGTACTTC

v_gene: TRBV29-1
len: 15
d_gene: TRBD1
abundance: -
j_gene: TRBJ2-3
CDR3aa: CSVSRQGEKTDTQYF
CDR3nt: TGCAGCGTTTCCAGACAGGGCGAGAAGACAGATACGCAGTATTTT

v_gene: TRBV24-1
len: 11
d_gene: -
abundance: few
j_gene: TRBJ2-7
CDR3aa: CATSSGDEQYF
CDR3nt: TGTGCCACCAGTTCAGGGGACGAGCAGTACTTC

v_gene: TRBV28
len: 16
d_gene: TRBD2
abundance: -
j_gene: TRBJ2-7
CDR3aa: CASSLVVLAGNYEQYF
CDR3nt: TGTGCCAGCAGCCTTGTCGTGCTAGCGGGAAACTACGAGCAGTACTTC

v_gene: TRBV28
len: 14
d_gene: -
abundance: -
j_gene: TRBJ2-7
CDR3aa: CASTTDRGSYEQYF
CDR3nt: TGTGCCAGCACCACGGACAGAGGCTCCTACGAGCAGTACTTC

v_gene: TRBV19
len: 13
d_gene: TRBD1
abundance: few
j_gene: TRBJ2-7
CDR3aa: CASSILTGYEQYF
CDR3nt: TGTGCCAGTAGTATCTTGACAGGGTACGAGCAGTACTTC

v_gene: TRBV11-2
len: 15
d_gene: -
abundance: -
j_gene: TRBJ2-3
CDR3aa: CASSFLRHGTDTQYF
CDR3nt: TGTGCCAGCAGTTTTCTCAGGCATGGTACAGATACGCAGTATTTT

v_gene: TRBV15
len: 14
d_gene: -
abundance: -
j_gene: TRBJ2-3
CDR3aa: CATSRTMTELTQYF
CDR3nt: TGTGCCACCAGCAGAACTATGACGGAGTTAACGCAGTATTTT

v_gene: TRBV7-6
len: 14
d_gene: TRBD2
abundance: -
j_gene: TRBJ2-3
CDR3aa: CASSFSGRFDTQYF
CDR3nt: TGTGCCAGCAGCTTTAGCGGGAGGTTTGATACGCAGTATTTT

v_gene: TRBV19
len: 15
d_gene: -
abundance: once
j_gene: TRBJ1-1
CDR3aa: CASSLDSFMNTEAFF
CDR3nt: TGTGCCAGTAGTTTAGACAGTTTTATGAACACTGAAGCTTTCTTT